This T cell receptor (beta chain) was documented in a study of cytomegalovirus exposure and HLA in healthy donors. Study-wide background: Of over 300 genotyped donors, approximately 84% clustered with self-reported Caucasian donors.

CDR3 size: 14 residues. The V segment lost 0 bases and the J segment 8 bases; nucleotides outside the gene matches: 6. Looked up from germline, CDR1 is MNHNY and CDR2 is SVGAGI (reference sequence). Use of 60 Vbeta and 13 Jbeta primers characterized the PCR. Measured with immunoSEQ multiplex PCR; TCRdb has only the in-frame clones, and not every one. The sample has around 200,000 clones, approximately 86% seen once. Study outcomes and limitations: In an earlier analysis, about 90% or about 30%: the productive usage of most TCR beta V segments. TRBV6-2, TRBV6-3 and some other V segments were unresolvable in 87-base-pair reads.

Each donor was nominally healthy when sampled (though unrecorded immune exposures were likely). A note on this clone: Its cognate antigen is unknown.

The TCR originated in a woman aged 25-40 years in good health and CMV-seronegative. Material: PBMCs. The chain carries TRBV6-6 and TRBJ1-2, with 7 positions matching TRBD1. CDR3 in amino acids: CASSYSEGADGYTF. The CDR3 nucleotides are TGTGCCAGCAGTTACTCGGAGGGGGCTGACGGCTACACCTTC.